The 9 T cell receptor beta chains in this list originate from one sample, sequenced in a study of cytomegalovirus exposure and HLA in healthy donors. In the PCR, 60 Vbeta and 13 Jbeta primers were used. Profiled with immunoSEQ multiplex PCR; TCRdb holds only in-frame clones, not every one. The repertoire holds roughly 220,000 clones, with approximately 80% as singletons. Sequenced input: PBMCs. The receptors derive from a man aged 25 to 40 in good health and CMV-seronegative.

The chain is built from TRBV7-2 and TRBJ2-1; TRBD2 aligns across 11 bases. V shed 5 bases and J 7 bases; nucleotides not matched to a gene: 7. CDR1 is SGHTA and CDR2 is FQGNSA in the germline V gene. This CDR3 has 15 residues. The CDR3 protein is CASSILAGVLNEQFF. The DNA for the CDR3 is TGTGCCAGCAGCATACTAGCGGGGGTTTTAAATGAGCAGTTCTTC. The full variable domain, in which reference TRBV7-2 and TRBJ2-1 provide the parts outside the CDR3, is GAGVSQSPSNKVTEKGKDVELRCDPISGHTALYWYRQSLGQGLEFLIYFQGNSAPDKSGLPSDRFSAERTGGSVSTLTIQRTQQEDSAVYLCASSILAGVLNEQFFGPGTRLTVL.

The chain links TRBV10-3 to TRBJ2-5; unclear D gene. V lost 7 bases and J lost 5, with 11 bases in between. The CDR3 has 12 residues. Germline CDR1 reads ENHRY; CDR2 reads SYGVKD. This chain's CDR3 is CAIKATGETQYF. The CDR3 DNA reads as TGTGCCATCAAGGCTACCGGGGAGACCCAGTACTTC.

The rearrangement joins TRBV15 to TRBJ2-7; D gene unclear. Germline lookup yields CDR1 LNHNV and CDR2 YYDKDF (reference sequence). Deletions cut 2 bases from V and 6 bases from J, with 8 bases between. The CDR3 covers 12 residues. The CDR3 sequence: CATSRRVSEQYF. CDR3 in DNA: TGTGCCACCAGCAGACGAGTAAGCGAGCAGTACTTC.

The chain recombines TRBV7-2 with TRBJ2-3; 8 positions agree with TRBD2. J lost 1 base, V lost 1 base, and 4 bases had no gene match. Germline lookup yields CDR1 SGHTA and CDR2 FQGNSA. This CDR3 has 16 residues. The CDR3 region is CASSLGTSGRTDTQYF. The CDR3 DNA sequence: TGTGCCAGCAGCTTAGGTACTAGCGGTCGCACAGATACGCAGTATTTT.

This clone was seen a few times. The chain recombines TRBV13 with TRBJ1-2; 8 bases are a match to TRBD1. After removal of 5 bases from V and 5 bases from J, the junction contained 4 bases not matched to a gene. Germline values: CDR1 PRHDT, CDR2 FYEKMQ (reference sequence). This CDR3 is 13 amino acids long. The CDR3 nucleotides are TGTGCCAGCAGCGCGGACAGGGTTTATGGCTACACCTTC. Its protein is CASSADRVYGYTF.

This rearrangement joins TRBV28 to TRBJ1-2, with 7 bases lining up with TRBD1. Germline CDR1 MDHEN, CDR2 SYDVKM. This CDR3 spans 13 amino acids. The trim removed 7 bases at V and 8 bases at J, leaving 10 bases unmatched. CDR3 DNA sequence: TGTGCCAGCAATCCGACAGGGTGGGAGGGCTACACCTTC. Translation: CASNPTGWEGYTF.

The chain has TRBV11-1 and TRBJ1-1; a possible D gene is TRBD1 (5 bases). The CDR3 covers 14 residues. Germline loops: CDR1 SGHAT, CDR2 FQDESV (reference sequence). Trimming left V 0 bases short and J 6 bases short, with 11 bases between. CDR3 in amino acids: CASSLAGGASEAFF. CDR3 nucleotide sequence: TGTGCCAGCAGCTTAGCGGGCGGGGCATCTGAAGCTTTCTTT.

The rearrangement uses TRBV4-3 and TRBJ2-1, with 8 bases fitting TRBD2. Per germline, CDR1 LGHNA and CDR2 YSLEER. CDR3 length equals 12 residues. Trimming removed 3 bases from V and 15 bases from J; junction bases left unmatched: 7. For the CDR3, the DNA is TGCGCCAGCAGCCATGTCGGGGGGGCCTCGTTCTTC. Protein sequence: CASSHVGGASFF.

The CDR3 here is CASSLGGASKGRAYEQYF. Here the CDR3 DNA reads TGTGCCAGCAGTTTAGGCGGGGCTAGCAAAGGGCGAGCCTACGAGCAGTACTTC. The V and J genes are TRBV28 and TRBJ2-7; tentative D call: TRBD2 (6 bases). Germline V gene lookup returns CDR1 MDHEN and CDR2 SYDVKM. This CDR3 is built from 18 residues. V was pared by 2 bases and J by 2 bases, with 22 bases between.